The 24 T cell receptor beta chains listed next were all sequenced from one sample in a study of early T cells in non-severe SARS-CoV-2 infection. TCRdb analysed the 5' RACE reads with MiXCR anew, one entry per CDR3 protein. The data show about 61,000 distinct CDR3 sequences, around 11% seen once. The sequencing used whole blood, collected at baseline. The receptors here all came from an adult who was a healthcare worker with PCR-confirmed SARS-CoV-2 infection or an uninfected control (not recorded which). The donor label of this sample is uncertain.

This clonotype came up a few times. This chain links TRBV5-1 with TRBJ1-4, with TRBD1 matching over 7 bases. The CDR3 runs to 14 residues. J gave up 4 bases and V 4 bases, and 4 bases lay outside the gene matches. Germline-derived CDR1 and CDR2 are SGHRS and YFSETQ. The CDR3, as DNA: TGCGCCAGCAGCCGACAGGGACTTAATGAAAAACTGTTTTTT. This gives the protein CASSRQGLNEKLFF.

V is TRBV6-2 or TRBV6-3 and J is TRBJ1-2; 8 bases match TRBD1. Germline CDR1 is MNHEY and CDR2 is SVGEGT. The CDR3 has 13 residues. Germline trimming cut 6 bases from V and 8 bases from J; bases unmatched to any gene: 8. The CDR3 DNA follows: TGTGCCAGCAGGAGTACAGGGGGGGACGGCTACACCTTC. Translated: CASRSTGGDGYTF.

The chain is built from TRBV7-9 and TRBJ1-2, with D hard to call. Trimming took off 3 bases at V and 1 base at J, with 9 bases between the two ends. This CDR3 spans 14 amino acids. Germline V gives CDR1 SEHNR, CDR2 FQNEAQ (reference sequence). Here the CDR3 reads CASSFSPINYGYTF. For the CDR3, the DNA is TGTGCCAGCAGCTTTTCACCGATTAACTATGGCTACACCTTC. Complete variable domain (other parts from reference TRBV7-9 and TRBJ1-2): DTGVSQNPRHKITKRGQNVTFRCDPISEHNRLYWYRQTLGQGPEFLTYFQNEAQLEKSRLLSDRFSAERPKGSFSTLEIQRTEQGDSAMYLCASSFSPINYGYTFGSGTRLTVV.

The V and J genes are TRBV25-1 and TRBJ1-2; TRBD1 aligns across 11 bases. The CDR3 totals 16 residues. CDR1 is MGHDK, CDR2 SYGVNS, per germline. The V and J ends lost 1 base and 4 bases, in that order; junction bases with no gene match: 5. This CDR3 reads CASSEWGQGEGYGYTF. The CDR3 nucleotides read TGTGCCAGCAGTGAATGGGGACAGGGGGAGGGCTATGGCTACACCTTC.

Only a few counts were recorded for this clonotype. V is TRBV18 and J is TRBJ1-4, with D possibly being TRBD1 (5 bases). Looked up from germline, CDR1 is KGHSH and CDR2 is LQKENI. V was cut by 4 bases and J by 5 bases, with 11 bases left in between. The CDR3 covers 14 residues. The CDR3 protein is CASSQRGGNEKLFF. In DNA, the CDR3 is TGTGCCAGCTCACAACGGGGCGGAAATGAAAAACTGTTTTTT.

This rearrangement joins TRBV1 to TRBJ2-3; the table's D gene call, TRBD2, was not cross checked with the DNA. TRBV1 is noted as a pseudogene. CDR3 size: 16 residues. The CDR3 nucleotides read TGCACCAGCAGCCACCGAGGACTAATTTTGTCCGATACGCAGTATTTT. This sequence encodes CTSSHRGLILSDTQYF.

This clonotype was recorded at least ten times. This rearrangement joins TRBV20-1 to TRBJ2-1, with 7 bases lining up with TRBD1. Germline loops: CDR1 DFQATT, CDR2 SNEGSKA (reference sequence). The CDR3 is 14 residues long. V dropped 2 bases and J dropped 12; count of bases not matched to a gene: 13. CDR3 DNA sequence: TGCAGTGCTAGACGACAGGGAAGAGATGCGGGGCAGTTCTTC. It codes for CSARRQGRDAGQFF.

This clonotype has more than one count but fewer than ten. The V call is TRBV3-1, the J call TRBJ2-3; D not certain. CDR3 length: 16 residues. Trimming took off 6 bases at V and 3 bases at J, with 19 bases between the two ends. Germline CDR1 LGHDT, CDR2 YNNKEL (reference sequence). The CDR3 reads CASSSRTQLGTDTQYF. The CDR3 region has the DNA TGTGCCAGCAGTTCTCGGACCCAACTCGGGACAGATACGCAGTATTTT.

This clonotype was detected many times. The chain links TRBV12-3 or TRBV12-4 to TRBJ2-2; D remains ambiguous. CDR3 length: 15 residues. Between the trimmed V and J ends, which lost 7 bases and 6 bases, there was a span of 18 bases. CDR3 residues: CASTVAMGRAGELFF. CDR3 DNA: TGTGCCAGCACCGTGGCTATGGGTAGGGCCGGGGAGCTGTTTTTT.

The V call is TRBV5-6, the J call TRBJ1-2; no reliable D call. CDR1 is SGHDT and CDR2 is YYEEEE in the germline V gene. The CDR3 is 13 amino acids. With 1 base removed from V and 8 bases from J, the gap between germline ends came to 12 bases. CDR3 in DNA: TGTGCCAGCAGCTTGCCAGGCAGGTCGGGCTACACCTTC. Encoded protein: CASSLPGRSGYTF. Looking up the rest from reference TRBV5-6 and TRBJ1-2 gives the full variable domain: DAGVTQSPTHLIKTRGQQVTLRCSPKSGHDTVSWYQQALGQGPQFIFQYYEEEERQRGNFPDRFSGHQFPNYSSELNVNALLLGDSALYLCASSLPGRSGYTFGSGTRLTVV.

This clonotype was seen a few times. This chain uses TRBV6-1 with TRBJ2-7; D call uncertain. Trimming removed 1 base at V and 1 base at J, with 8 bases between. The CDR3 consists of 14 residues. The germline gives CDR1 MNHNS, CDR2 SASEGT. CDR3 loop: CASSEDWVSYEQYV. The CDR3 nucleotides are TGTGCCAGCAGTGAAGACTGGGTATCCTACGAGCAGTACGTC.

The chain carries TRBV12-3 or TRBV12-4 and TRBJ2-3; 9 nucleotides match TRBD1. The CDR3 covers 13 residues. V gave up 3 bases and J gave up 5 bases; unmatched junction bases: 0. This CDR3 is CASSLGQGDTQYF. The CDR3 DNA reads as TGTGCCAGCAGTTTGGGACAGGGAGATACGCAGTATTTT.

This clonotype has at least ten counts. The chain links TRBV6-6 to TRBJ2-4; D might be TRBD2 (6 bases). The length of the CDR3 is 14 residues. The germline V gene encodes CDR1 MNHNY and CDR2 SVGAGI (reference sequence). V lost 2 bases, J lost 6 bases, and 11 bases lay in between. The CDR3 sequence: CASSYRGFGNIQYF. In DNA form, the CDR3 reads TGTGCCAGCAGTTACCGGGGGTTCGGAAACATTCAGTACTTC.

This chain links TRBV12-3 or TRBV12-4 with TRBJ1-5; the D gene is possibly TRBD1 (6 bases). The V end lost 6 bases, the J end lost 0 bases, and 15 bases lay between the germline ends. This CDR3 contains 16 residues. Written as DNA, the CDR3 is TGTGCCAGCAGCCCGGGGGCGGGAAATAGCAATCAGCCCCAGCATTTT. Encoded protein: CASSPGAGNSNQPQHF.

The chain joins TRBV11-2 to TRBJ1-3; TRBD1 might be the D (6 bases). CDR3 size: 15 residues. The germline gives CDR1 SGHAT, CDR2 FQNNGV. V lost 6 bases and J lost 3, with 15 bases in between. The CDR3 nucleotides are TGTGCCAGCAGTTCCGTAGGGGGATTTGGAAACACCATATATTTT. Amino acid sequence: CASSSVGGFGNTIYF.

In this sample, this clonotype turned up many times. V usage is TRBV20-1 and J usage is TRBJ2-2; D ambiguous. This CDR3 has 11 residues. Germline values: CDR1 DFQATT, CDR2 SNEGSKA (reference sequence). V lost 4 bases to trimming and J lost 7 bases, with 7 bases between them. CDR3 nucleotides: TGCAGTGCTACAAAGGGCGGGGAGCTGTTTTTT. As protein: CSATKGGELFF.

The CDR3 bases are TGTGCCAGCTCACCGATGACAGCTTCCTCTGGCTACACCTTC. It encodes CASSPMTASSGYTF. The rearrangement links TRBV18 to TRBJ1-2; D possibly corresponds to TRBD1 (5 bases). Trimming left V 3 bases short and J 7 bases short, with 15 bases between. The CDR3 extends over 14 amino acids. Germline CDR1 is KGHSH and CDR2 is LQKENI. Full variable domain (rest looked up from reference TRBV18 and TRBJ1-2): NAGVMQNPRHLVRRRGQEARLRCSPMKGHSHVYWYRQLPEEGLKFMVYLQKENIIDESGMPKERFSAEFPKEGPSILRIQQVVRGDSAAYFCASSPMTASSGYTFGSGTRLTVV.

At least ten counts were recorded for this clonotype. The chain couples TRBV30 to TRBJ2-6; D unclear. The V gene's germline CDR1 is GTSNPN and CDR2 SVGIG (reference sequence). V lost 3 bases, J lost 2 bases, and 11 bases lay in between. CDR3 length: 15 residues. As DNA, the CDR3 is TGTGCCTGGAGGCTTCGGGCAGCTGGGGCCAACGTCCTGACTTTC. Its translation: CAWRLRAAGANVLTF.

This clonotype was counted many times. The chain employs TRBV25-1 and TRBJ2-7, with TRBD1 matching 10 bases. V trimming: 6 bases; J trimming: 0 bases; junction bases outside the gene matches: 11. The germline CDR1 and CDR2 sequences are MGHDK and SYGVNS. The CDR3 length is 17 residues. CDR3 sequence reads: CASRSGFGTGDSYEQYV. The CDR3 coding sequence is TGTGCCAGCAGGAGTGGGTTTGGGACAGGGGACTCCTACGAGCAGTACGTC.

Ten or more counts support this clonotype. CDR3 in amino acids: CASSPQAQGNQPQHF. The CDR3 bases are TGTGCCAGCTCACCCCAGGCCCAGGGCAATCAGCCCCAGCATTTT. The V and J genes are TRBV18 and TRBJ1-5; D call uncertain. CDR1 and CDR2 from the germline V gene are KGHSH and LQKENI. The CDR3 consists of 15 residues. Deletions cut 3 bases from V and 2 bases from J, with 11 bases between.

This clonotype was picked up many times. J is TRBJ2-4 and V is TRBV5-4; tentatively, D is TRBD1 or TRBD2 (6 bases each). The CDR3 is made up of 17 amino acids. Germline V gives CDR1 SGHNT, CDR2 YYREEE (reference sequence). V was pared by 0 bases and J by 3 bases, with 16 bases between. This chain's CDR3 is CASSLANRGQGKNIQYF. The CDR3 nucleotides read TGTGCCAGCAGCTTGGCCAATCGGGGGCAAGGCAAAAACATTCAGTACTTC.

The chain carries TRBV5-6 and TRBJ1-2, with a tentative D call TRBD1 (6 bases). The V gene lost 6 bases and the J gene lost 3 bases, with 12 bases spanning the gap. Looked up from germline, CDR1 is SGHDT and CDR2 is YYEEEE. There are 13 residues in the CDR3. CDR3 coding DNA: TGTGCCAGCAACCAGGGGAAAGACTATGGCTACACCTTC. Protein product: CASNQGKDYGYTF. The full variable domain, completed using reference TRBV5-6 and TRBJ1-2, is DAGVTQSPTHLIKTRGQQVTLRCSPKSGHDTVSWYQQALGQGPQFIFQYYEEEERQRGNFPDRFSGHQFPNYSSELNVNALLLGDSALYLCASNQGKDYGYTFGSGTRLTVV.

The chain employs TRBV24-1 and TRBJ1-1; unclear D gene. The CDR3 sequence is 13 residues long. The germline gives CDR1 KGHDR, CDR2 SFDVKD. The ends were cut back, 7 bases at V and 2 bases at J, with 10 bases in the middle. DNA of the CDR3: TGTGCCACCAGAGGACGGATAAACACTGAAGCTTTCTTT. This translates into CATRGRINTEAFF.

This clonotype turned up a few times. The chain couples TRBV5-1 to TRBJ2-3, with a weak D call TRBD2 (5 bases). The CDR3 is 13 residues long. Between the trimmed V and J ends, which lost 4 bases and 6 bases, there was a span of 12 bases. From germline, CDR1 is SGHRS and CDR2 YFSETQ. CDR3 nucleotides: TGCGCCAGCAGCATGGGAGTGTTGGATACGCAGTATTTT. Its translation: CASSMGVLDTQYF.